Below, 5 T cell receptor beta chains from the same sample are listed, as sequenced in a study of OX40 agonist ivuxolimab in advanced cancers. Here immunoSEQ multiplex PCR was the method, and the copy in TCRdb shows in-frame clones only, minus some. This sample has tens of thousands of clones; 80% to 95% occur once, and the top ten carry less than 10%. The specimen comprised CD4+ or CD8+ T cells sorted from blood, sampled in a trial of the OX40 agonist ivuxolimab. The receptor source for this set is an adult with an advanced solid tumor such as melanoma, head and neck, liver or kidney cancer.

The CDR3 loop is CASSPPSGSGKTQYF. The DNA for the CDR3 is TGTGCCAGCAGCCCCCCTAGCGGGAGCGGGAAGACCCAGTACTTC. The chain links TRBV7-7 to TRBJ2-5, with 10 bases matching TRBD2. The trim removed 5 bases at V and 6 bases at J, leaving 9 bases unmatched. Germline CDR1 and CDR2: SSHAT and FNYEAQ (reference sequence). The CDR3 runs 15 residues. The variable domain in full, completed from reference TRBV7-7 and TRBJ2-5, reads GAGVSQSPRYKVTKRGQDVTLRCDPISSHATLYWYQQALGQGPEFLTYFNYEAQPDKSGLPSDRFSAERPEGSISTLTIQRTEQRDSAMYRCASSPPSGSGKTQYFGPGTRLLVL.

The J gene is TRBJ2-7, the V gene TRBV10-3; D call uncertain. Germline CDR1 and CDR2: ENHRY and SYGVKD. The germline V and J ends were trimmed by 4 bases and 2 bases, with 15 bases remaining between them. This CDR3 comprises 15 residues. This CDR3 reads CAISGRTGDTYEQYF. CDR3 coding DNA: TGTGCCATCAGTGGTCGAACGGGCGATACCTACGAGCAGTACTTC.

The chain recombines TRBV5-1 with TRBJ2-1; 10 bases line up with TRBD2. The CDR3 loop spans 14 amino acids. CDR1 SGHRS and CDR2 YFSETQ come from the germline V gene. Trimming at V came to 0 bases and at J to 9 bases, leaving 3 bases not matched to a gene. CDR3 in DNA: TGCGCCAGCAGCTTGGATTGGACTAGCGGTGAGCAGTTCTTC. Its protein product is CASSLDWTSGEQFF.

The V gene is TRBV25-1, the J gene TRBJ2-1, with 7 nucleotides matching TRBD2. There are 14 residues in the CDR3. CDR1 and CDR2 from the germline V gene are MGHDK and SYGVNS. Losses at the gene ends were 2 bases for V and 2 bases for J; bases not matched to a gene: 0. The CDR3 DNA reads TGTGCCAGCAGTGAAGGGGGGGCCTACAATGAGCAGTTCTTC. Translating it yields CASSEGGAYNEQFF.

The chain has TRBV7-9 and TRBJ1-2, with D perhaps TRBD1 (6 bases). Germline V gene lookup returns CDR1 SEHNR and CDR2 FQNEAQ (reference sequence). The CDR3 sequence is 13 residues long. V dropped 4 bases and J dropped 7 bases, with 13 bases sitting between them. CDR3 region: CASSSPDSGGYTF. CDR3 DNA: TGTGCCAGCAGCTCGCCGGACAGTGGTGGCTACACCTTC.